This T cell receptor (beta chain) was retrieved from a study of identical twins. Study-wide results and limits: Memory repertoires lacked the insertion deficit that abundant cord blood beta clonotypes showed. Compared with unrelated sharing, twin-shared out-of-frame alpha sequences had more low-probability sequences. Conclusions were drawn cross-sectionally by statistical analysis, without following the same donors.

This CDR3 contains 18 residues. Trimming removed 3 bases from V and 3 bases from J; junction bases left unmatched: 16. Looked up from germline, CDR1 is DFQATT and CDR2 is SNEGSKA (reference sequence). Template switching (which added a universal primer site) was used, and cDNA carried unique molecular identifiers. TCRdb used MiXCR to reprocess the 5' RACE reads, holding one entry per CDR3 protein. The sample lists 1,800,000 or so distinct CDR3 sequences; about 30% were seen once. Worth noting for this clonotype: Its antigen is not known.

The sequenced sample consisted of cord blood. The rearrangement uses TRBV20-1 and TRBJ2-4, with 8 bases identical to TRBD1. This receptor was taken from a newborn girl in good health. The CDR3 loop reads CSARLDMEGDRLKNIQYF. CDR3 bases: TGCAGTGCTAGGCTCGATATGGAGGGGGACAGGCTCAAAAACATTCAGTACTTC.